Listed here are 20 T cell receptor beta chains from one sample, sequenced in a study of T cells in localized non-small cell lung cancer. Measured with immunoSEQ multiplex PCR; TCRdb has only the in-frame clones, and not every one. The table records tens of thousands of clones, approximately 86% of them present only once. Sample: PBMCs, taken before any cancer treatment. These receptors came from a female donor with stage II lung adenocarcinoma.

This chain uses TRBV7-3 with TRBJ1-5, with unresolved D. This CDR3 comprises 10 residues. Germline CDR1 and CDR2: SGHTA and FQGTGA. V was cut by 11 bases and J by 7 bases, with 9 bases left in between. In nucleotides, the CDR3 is TGTGCCCTACGAACCCAGCCCCAGCATTTT. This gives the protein CALRTQPQHF.

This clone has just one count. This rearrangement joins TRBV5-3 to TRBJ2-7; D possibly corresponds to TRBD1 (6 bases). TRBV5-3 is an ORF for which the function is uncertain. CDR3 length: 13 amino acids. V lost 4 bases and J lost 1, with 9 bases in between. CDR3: CARSRDISYEQYF. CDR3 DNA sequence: TGTGCCAGAAGCCGGGACATATCCTACGAGCAGTACTTC.

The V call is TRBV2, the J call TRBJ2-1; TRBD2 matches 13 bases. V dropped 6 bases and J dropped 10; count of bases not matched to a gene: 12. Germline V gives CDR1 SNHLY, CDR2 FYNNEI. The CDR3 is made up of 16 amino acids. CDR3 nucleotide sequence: TGTGCCAGCAGCATAATTGGGACTAGCGGGGCGTTCGAGCAGTTCTTC. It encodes CASSIIGTSGAFEQFF. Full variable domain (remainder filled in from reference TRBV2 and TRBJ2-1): EPEVTQTPSHQVTQMGQEVILRCVPISNHLYFYWYRQILGQKVEFLVSFYNNEISEKSEIFDDQFSVERPDGSNFTLKIRSTKLEDSAMYFCASSIIGTSGAFEQFFGPGTRLTVL.

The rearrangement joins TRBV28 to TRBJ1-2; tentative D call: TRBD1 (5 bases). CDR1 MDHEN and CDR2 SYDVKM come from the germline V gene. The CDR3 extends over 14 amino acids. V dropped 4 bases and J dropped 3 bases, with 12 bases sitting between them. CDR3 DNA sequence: TGTGCCAGCAGTTCACCGGGACGCCACTATGGCTACACCTTC. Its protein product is CASSSPGRHYGYTF.

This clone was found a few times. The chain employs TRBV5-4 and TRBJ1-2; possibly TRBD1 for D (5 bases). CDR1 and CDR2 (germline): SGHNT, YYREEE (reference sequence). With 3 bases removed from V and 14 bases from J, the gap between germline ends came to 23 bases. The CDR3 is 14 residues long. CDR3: CASSSQKGLGEETF. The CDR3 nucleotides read TGTGCCAGCAGCTCCCAAAAGGGGCTGGGTGAGGAAACCTTC.

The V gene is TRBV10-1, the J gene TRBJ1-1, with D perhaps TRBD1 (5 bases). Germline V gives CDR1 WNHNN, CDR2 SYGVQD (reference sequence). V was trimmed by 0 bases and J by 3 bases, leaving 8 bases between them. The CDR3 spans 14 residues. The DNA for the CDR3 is TGCGCCAGCAGTGAGTCCAGGGAGGACACTGAAGCTTTCTTT. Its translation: CASSESREDTEAFF.

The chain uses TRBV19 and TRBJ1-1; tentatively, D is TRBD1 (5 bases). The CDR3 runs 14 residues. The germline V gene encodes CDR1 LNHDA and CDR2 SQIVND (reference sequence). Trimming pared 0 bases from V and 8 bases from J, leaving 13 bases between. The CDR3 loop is CASSIDRTQEEAFF. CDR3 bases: TGTGCCAGTAGTATAGATCGAACACAGGAGGAAGCTTTCTTT.

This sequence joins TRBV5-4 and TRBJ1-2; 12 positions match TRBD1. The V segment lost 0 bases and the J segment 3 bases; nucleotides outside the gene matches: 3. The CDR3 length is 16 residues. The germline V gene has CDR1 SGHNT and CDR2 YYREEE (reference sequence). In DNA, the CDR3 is TGTGCCAGCAGCTTGGCCGGGACAGGGGGCCACTATGGCTACACCTTC. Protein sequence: CASSLAGTGGHYGYTF.

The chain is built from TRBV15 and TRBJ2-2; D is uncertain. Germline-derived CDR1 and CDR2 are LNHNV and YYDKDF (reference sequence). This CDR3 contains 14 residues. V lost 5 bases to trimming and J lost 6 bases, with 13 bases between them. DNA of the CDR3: TGTGCCACCAGCCTAGGTCCAAGGCCCGGGGAGCTGTTTTTT. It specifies CATSLGPRPGELFF.

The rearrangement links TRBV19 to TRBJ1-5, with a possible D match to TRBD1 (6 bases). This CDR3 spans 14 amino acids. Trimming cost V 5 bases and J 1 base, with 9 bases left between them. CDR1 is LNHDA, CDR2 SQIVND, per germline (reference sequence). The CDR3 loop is CASSYTGSNQPQHF. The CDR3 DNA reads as TGTGCCAGTAGTTATACAGGGAGCAATCAGCCCCAGCATTTT.

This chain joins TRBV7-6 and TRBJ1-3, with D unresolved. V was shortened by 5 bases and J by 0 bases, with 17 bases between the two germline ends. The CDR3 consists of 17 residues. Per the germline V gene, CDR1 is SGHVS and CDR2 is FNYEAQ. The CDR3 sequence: CASSPFGPHSSGNTIYF. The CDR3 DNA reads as TGTGCCAGCAGCCCGTTCGGTCCGCACTCCTCTGGAAACACCATATATTTT.

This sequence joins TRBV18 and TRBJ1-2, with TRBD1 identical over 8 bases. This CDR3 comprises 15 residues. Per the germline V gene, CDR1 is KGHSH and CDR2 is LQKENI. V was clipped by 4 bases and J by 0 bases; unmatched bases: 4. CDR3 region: CASSRPGQANYGYTF. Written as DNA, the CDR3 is TGTGCCAGCTCACGACCGGGACAGGCTAACTATGGCTACACCTTC.

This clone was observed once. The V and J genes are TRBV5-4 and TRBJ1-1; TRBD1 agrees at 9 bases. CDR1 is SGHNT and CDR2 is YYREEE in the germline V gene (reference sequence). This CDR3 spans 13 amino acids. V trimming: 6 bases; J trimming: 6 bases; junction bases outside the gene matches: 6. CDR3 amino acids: CASMRDRAPEAFF. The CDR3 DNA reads TGTGCCAGCATGCGGGACAGGGCGCCTGAAGCTTTCTTT. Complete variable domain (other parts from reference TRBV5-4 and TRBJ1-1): ETGVTQSPTHLIKTRGQQVTLRCSSQSGHNTVSWYQQALGQGPQFIFQYYREEENGRGNFPPRFSGLQFPNYSSELNVNALELDDSALYLCASMRDRAPEAFFGQGTRLTVV.

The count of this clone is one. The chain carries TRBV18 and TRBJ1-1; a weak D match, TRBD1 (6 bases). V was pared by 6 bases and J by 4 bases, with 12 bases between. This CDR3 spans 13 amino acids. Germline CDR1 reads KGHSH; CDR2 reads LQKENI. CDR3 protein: CASSAGVGTEAFF. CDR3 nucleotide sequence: TGTGCCAGCTCGGCAGGGGTGGGCACTGAAGCTTTCTTT.

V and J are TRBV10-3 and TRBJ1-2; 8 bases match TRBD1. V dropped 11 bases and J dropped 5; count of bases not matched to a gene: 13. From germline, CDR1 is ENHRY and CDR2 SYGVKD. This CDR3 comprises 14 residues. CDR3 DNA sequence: TGTGCCCACAGGGGGTCCAATGACGTATATGGCTACACCTTC. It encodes CAHRGSNDVYGYTF.

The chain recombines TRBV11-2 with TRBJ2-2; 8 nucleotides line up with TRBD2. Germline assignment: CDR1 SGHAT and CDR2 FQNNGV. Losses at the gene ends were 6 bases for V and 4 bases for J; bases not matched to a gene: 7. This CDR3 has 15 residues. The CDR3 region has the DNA TGTGCCAGCAGAGTTAGCGGGGAGGTCACCGGGGAGCTGTTTTTT. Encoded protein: CASRVSGEVTGELFF.

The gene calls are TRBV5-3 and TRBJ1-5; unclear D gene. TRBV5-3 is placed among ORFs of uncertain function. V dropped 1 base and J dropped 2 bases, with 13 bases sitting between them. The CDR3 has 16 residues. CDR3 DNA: TGTGCCAGAAGCTTGCGGGGTTTTTGGGGCAATCAGCCCCAGCATTTT. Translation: CARSLRGFWGNQPQHF.

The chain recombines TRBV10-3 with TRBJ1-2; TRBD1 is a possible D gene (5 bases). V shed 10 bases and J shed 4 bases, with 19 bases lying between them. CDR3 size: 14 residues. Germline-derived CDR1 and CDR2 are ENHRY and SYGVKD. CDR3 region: CATAPAGQAYGYTF. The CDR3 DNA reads TGTGCCACCGCCCCGGCAGGGCAGGCCTATGGCTACACCTTC.

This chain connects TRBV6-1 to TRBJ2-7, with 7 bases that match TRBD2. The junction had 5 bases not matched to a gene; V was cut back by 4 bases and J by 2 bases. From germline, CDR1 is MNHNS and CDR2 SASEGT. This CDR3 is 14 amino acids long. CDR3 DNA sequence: TGTGCCAGCAGTGGGGGGGGACTGGCCTACGAGCAGTACTTC. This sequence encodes CASSGGGLAYEQYF.

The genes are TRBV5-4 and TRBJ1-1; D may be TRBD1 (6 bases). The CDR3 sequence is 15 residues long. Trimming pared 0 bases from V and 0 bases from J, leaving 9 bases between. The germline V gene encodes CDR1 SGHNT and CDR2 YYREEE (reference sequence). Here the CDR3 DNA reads TGTGCCAGCAGCTTGGCCAGGGGTATGAACACTGAAGCTTTCTTT. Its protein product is CASSLARGMNTEAFF.